This TCR beta chain was obtained from a study of blood T cell repertoires in COVID-19 (dated by TCRdb to the early 2020s). Looking at the study overall: The collaborator samples originated in the United States, Italy and Spain and spanned the acute and convalescent phases of COVID-19. The dataset comprised deeply sampled blood TCRbeta repertoires from subjects exposed to, actively infected with, or recovered from COVID-19. The repertoires were released in a freely available public database meant as a resource for research on the immune response to SARS-CoV-2. Sample metadata almost always included a de-identified subject ID, COVID-19 status, age in years and sex. The samples were drawn from two sources: the first 160 participants of the ongoing ImmuneRACE study, and 1,000 to 1,500 subjects contributed by 6 global collaborators. Where available, HLA class I and class II types were taken from metadata supplied by the sample provider and were not determined by assay-based typing. The material from the prospective study consisted of cDNA or gDNA derived from T cells, B-cell-depleted T cells, or PBMCs. What the work shows at the level of the full study, not this receptor alone: The amount of clinical and demographic metadata varied by source and participant and was provided uncurated.

TCRbeta CDR3 regions were amplified from genomic DNA by means of the immunoSEQ Assay, a bias-controlled multiplex PCR. The published analysis was carried out like this. Nucleated cell counts per sample were estimated from amplification of reference gene primers within the assay. Sequence reads were collapsed and filtered to measure the absolute abundance of every unique TCRbeta CDR3 rearrangement. For each sample, productive Simpson clonality was calculated as the square root of Simpson's diversity index over productive rearrangements. TCRdb's version of the immuneACCESS table is confined to in-frame rearrangements and falls short of the full clone set. An unresolved V gene accounts for under half of the shortfall where checked; the remainder is of unknown origin. V, J and clone size reflect that table, while D and trimming were determined from the DNA. The sample has over 90,000 clones on record, roughly 76% of them singletons. Of the sample, 4% to 6% is held by the ten largest clones.

There are 16 amino acids in the CDR3, from cysteine to phenylalanine inclusive. The DNA shown is the 48-base CDR3, in frame from base 1. CDR1 and CDR2, per the germline V gene, are MDHEN and SYDVKM. V gives up 6 bases and J gives up 0 bases, and the segment between their germline ends measures 17 bases. One collaborating source in Seattle enrolled patients during active infection and followed them longitudinally through the course of disease. The collaborating institutions used their own protocols to collect whole blood in K2EDTA tubes. For TCRbeta analysis, collaborator samples were shipped as frozen whole blood, as isolated PBMCs, or as DNA extracted from either sample type. As for this clone: No antigen is known for it. The record has no base qualities; no much larger clone is one base away.

The origin of this receptor is a man aged 80 or over with COVID-19, enrolled during active disease. The sequenced sample consisted of peripheral blood. This receptor chain uses TRBV28 and TRBJ1-2, with a weak D call of TRBD1 (6 bases match). CDR3 loop: CASRIRTRGANYGYTF. The bases are TGTGCCAGCAGAATCCGCACCAGGGGAGCTAACTATGGCTACACCTTC.